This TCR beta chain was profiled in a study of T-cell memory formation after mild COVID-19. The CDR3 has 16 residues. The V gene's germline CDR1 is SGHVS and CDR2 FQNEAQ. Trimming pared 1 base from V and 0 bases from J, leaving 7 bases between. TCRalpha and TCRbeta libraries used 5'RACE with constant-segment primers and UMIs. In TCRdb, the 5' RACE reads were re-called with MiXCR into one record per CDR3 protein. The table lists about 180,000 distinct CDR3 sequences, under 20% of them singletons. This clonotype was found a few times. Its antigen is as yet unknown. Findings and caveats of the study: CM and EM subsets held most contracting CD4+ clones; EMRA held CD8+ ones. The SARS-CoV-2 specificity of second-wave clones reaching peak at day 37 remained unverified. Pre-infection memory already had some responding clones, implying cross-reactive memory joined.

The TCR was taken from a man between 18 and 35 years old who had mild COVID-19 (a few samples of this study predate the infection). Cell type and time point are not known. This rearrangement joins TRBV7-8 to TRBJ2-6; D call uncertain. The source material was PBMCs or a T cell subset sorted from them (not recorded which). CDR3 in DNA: TGTGCCAGCAGCTTAGTGCCGTCCTCTGGGGCCAACGTCCTGACTTTC. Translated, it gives CASSLVPSSGANVLTF.